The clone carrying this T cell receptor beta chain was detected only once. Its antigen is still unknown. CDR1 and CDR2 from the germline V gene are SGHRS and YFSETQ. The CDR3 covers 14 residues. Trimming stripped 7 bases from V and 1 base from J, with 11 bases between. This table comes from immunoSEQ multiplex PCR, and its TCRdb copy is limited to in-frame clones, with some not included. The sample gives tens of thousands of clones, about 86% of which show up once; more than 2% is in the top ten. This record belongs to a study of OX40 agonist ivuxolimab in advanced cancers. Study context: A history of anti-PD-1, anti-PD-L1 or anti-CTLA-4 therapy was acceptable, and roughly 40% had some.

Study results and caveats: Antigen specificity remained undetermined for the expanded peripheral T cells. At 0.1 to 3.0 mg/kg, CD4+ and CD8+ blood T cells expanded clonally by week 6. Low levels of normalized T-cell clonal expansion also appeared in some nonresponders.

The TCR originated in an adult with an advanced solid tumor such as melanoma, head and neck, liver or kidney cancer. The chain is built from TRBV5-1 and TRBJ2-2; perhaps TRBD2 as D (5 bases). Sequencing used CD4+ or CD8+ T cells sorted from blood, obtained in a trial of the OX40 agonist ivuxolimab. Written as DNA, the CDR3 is TGCGCCAGCCACGAGGGAATGAACACCGGGGAGCTGTTTTTT. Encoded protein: CASHEGMNTGELFF.